One T cell receptor beta chain is described in this entry. Which antigen it targets is not known. Base quality data are lacking; no much larger clone is found one base away. In total, 630 or so healthy bone marrow donors made up the cohort. At the time of sampling, all cohort members were nominally healthy, though unrecorded immune exposures were likely present. The donor tested CMV seronegative, placing the donor among the roughly 400 seronegative members of the cohort. Each donor provided a peripheral blood sample, and peripheral blood mononuclear cells were used for TCR beta sequencing. The Qiagen DNeasy Blood Extraction Kit was used to extract genomic DNA from the blood cell samples. This record belongs to a study of cytomegalovirus exposure and HLA in healthy donors (dated by TCRdb to the late 2010s). For the study in its entirety: According to an earlier analysis of 587 of the donors, about 179 million T cells yielded roughly 110 million unique TCR beta sequences and about 300 Gb of sequence data. An early release covering 500 to 750 HLA-typed donors comprised about 300 gigabases of sequencing data and around 80 million unique TCR sequences. Of the roughly 400 genotyped donors, 80% to 90% were placed in the genetic ancestry cluster associated with self-reported Caucasian donors. The study was designed to test whether signatures of past pathogen exposure could be identified by cataloging public T cell receptors. Using immunosequencing, the study profiled T cell repertoires from about 610 subjects and related those repertoires to cytomegalovirus serostatus. In addition to the first cohort of several hundred subjects, a separate validation cohort of over 90 different subjects was used. To predict cytomegalovirus infection status, the study combined high-throughput TCR immunosequencing, statistical association of individual TCRs with disease status, and machine learning. A later analysis re-analyzed previously published TCR beta repertoires from 500 to 700 donors and added high-resolution HLA genotyping to study TCR occurrence patterns. Rather than drawing on any new phenotypic data, the later analysis identified candidate immune exposures from TCR beta sequences and the way those sequences occurred across donors. An earlier analysis of 587 of the donors applied high-throughput TCR beta sequencing to assess whether each TCR beta V gene segment acted as functional or pseudogenic. Donor age, sex, ethnicity and CMV serostatus were compiled together with the repertoire data. In a later genetic analysis, genome-wide SNP genotypes for about three fifths of the roughly 670 donors were used, and that subset was treated as a discovery cohort. Every discovery cohort repertoire had been produced on one sequencing platform. HLA typing included class I and class II loci at four-digit resolution. The number of donors typed differed by locus, with roughly 620-630 for A, B, C, DRB1 and DQB1, around 500 for DQA1, over 600 for DPA1, and about 450 for DPB1. Because of strong linkage in the cohort, roughly five DR-DQ haplotypes were treated as single units for association and clustering. Across approximately 400 genotyped donors of the cohort, an average of approximately 220,000 unique TCR beta nucleotide sequences per donor were sequenced, and roughly a sixth of those sequences were non-productive.

Libraries came from the immunoSEQ multiplex PCR assay. A mixture of 60 forward primers for TCR Vbeta segments and 13 reverse primers for TCR Jbeta segments was used in the multiplex PCR. Amplification of the CDR3 region of rearranged TCR beta genes was performed with a multiplex PCR assay on genomic DNA. The Illumina HiSeq System was used to sequence the amplified TCR beta libraries as 87-base-pair reads. The authors processed their data as follows. A later analysis counted around 72 million unique TCR beta chains across the 550 to 750 repertoires, and some 11 million of these chains were shared by at least two donors. Raw reads were error-corrected and collapsed into unique sequences with a nearest-neighbor algorithm that merged closely related sequences to remove PCR and sequencing errors. Alignment of CDR3 sequences to IMGT reference sequences was used to assign V, D and J gene segments. For a sequence to be retained, at least a six-nucleotide match to both a V gene segment and a J gene segment was required. A rearrangement counted as productive if the CDR3 had no stop codons and remained in frame with V and J, and every other rearrangement counted as non-productive. CDR3 was defined by IMGT convention, running from the second conserved V-encoded cysteine to the conserved J-encoded phenylalanine. The earlier analysis of a few hundred of the donors excluded any sequence lacking an unambiguous match to a single V gene segment. In an earlier analysis of about 590 of the donors, a V segment was called functional when productive rearrangements were above 56.7%, and segregating when the standard deviation between donors exceeded 5%. A statistical classification framework was developed to diagnose cytomegalovirus status using the catalog of TCR beta chain sequences. In a later analysis, V and J genes were assigned by comparing TCR nucleotide sequences against IMGT/GENE-DB human TR gene sequences. The TCRdist pipeline was used in a later analysis to assign CDR3 sequences and most-parsimonious VDJ recombination scenarios. A later analysis defined each TCR beta chain by its CDR3 amino acid sequence plus V-gene family, and excluded reads lacking a unique V-gene family. As a way to deal with suspected cross-contamination and a sequencing artifact, a later analysis dropped 450 to 600 nucleotide sequences that were highly shared and had low generation probability. In a later analysis, a clonal expansion index for each public chain was calculated from normalized within-repertoire ranks of inferred template counts. A later analysis computed generation probabilities with a VDJ recombination model fitted to out-of-frame rearrangements, and checked the results against IGoR. In a later analysis, hypergeometric tests were used to score TCR-TCR, TCR-HLA and TCR-CMV co-occurrence, with a repertoire-size bias correction applied to TCR pairs. A later analysis estimated false discovery rates by permuting HLA or CMV assignments 20 times. In a later analysis, co-occurring TCRs were grouped using DBSCAN, with TCRdist sequence similarity added in when clustering inside HLA-allele-positive subsets. Repertoires with fewer than 30,000 or more than 120,000 public chains, plus five repertoires with anomalous nucleotide sharing, were excluded from co-occurrence clustering. Here the immuneACCESS table is served through TCRdb, limited to in-frame sequences with V and J called. Missing clones are a known gap in these copies; in checked studies unresolved V genes cover under half, and the rest lacks a known reason. That table is the source of V, J and clone size, and D and trimming were worked out from the DNA. The sample profile shows about 55,000 clones; approximately 80% of them were found once. The top ten clonotypes cover about 1.5% of the sample.

What the work shows at the level of the full study, not this receptor alone: A cluster of highly shared sequence variants was judged likely to be a technical artifact of the sequencing pipeline. A later analysis found that most CMV-associated TCR beta chains appeared HLA-restricted, with HLA associations seemingly driven largely by CMV exposure. In this cohort, only TCR beta chains were sequenced, and detectable features were limited by the absence of alpha or paired-chain data. HLA typing was unavailable for some donors at each locus, so association tests used only the typed subset. In the study, around 150 TCR beta chains were listed as associated with cytomegalovirus. V-gene and J-gene trimming of TCR beta chains was associated with a missense DCLRE1C variant in a later genetic analysis, and the association was replicated in an independent cohort. CMV serostatus was the only immune exposure information available for the cohort. A further reported finding was that TCR beta sequences accurately predicted the HLA-A and HLA-B alleles for most subjects in the first cohort. In a later analysis, the rate of TCR association differed among HLA loci, with DRB1 alleles having the most associated TCRs and HLA-C alleles having the fewest. An earlier analysis of approximately 500 of the donors showed that most TCR beta V segments appeared in productive rearrangements either about 87% or about 30% of the time, which broadly matched IMGT annotations. Most TCR sequences were observed very rarely across donors, whereas some public TCRs were present in many individuals. Correlated functional status among segregating V segments might reflect linkage disequilibrium, but an unknown experimental factor could not be ruled out. The 87-base-pair reads could not distinguish some IMGT-functional V segments, including TRBV6-2 and TRBV6-3, so those segments were excluded. In a later analysis, HLA-associated TCR beta chains were found to be more clonally expanded and to have lower generation probabilities than equally common non-associated chains. At a false discovery rate of 0.05, a later analysis linked around 15,000 TCR beta sequences to specific HLA alleles. When HLA alleles, especially DR and DQ, strongly co-occurred, attributing TCR associations to individual alleles was difficult. The earlier analysis of 450 to 700 of the donors excluded roughly 17 rarely observed V segments, including chromosome 9 orphons, because counts were too low. Roughly uniform sequencing depth across donors was assumed in presence/absence analyses, although this assumption may not hold. It was suggested by the authors that the approach could potentially be generalized to other disease states and immunological phenotypes. In vitro tests confirmed that a few of the cytomegalovirus-associated TCR beta chains recognize cytomegalovirus antigens. In a later genetic analysis, fewer N-insertions in productive TCRs were reported among donors in an Asian-associated ancestry cluster than the roughly 700-donor mean. In both the original and validation cohorts, the classifier was reported to diagnose cytomegalovirus status with high specificity and sensitivity. According to a later analysis, parvovirus B19, influenza, CMV and Epstein-Barr virus appeared linked to several top co-occurrence clusters.

Measured from the cysteine to the phenylalanine, the CDR3 is 14 residues long. Just CDR3 DNA is preserved here, 42 bases in frame from base 1. As encoded in the germline V gene, CDR1 is MNHEY while CDR2 is SVGAGI. V and J lose 9 bases and 1 base, and a span of 15 bases separates them. This TCR derives from a female donor in good health and CMV-seronegative. The sample comprised PBMCs. The V and J genes are TRBV6-5 and TRBJ1-2; possibly the D gene is TRBD1, per 6 matching bases. The nucleotide sequence is given as TGTGCCAGTAAGAATCGACAGGTTAACTATGGCTACACCTTC. Translated, it reads CASKNRQVNYGYTF.